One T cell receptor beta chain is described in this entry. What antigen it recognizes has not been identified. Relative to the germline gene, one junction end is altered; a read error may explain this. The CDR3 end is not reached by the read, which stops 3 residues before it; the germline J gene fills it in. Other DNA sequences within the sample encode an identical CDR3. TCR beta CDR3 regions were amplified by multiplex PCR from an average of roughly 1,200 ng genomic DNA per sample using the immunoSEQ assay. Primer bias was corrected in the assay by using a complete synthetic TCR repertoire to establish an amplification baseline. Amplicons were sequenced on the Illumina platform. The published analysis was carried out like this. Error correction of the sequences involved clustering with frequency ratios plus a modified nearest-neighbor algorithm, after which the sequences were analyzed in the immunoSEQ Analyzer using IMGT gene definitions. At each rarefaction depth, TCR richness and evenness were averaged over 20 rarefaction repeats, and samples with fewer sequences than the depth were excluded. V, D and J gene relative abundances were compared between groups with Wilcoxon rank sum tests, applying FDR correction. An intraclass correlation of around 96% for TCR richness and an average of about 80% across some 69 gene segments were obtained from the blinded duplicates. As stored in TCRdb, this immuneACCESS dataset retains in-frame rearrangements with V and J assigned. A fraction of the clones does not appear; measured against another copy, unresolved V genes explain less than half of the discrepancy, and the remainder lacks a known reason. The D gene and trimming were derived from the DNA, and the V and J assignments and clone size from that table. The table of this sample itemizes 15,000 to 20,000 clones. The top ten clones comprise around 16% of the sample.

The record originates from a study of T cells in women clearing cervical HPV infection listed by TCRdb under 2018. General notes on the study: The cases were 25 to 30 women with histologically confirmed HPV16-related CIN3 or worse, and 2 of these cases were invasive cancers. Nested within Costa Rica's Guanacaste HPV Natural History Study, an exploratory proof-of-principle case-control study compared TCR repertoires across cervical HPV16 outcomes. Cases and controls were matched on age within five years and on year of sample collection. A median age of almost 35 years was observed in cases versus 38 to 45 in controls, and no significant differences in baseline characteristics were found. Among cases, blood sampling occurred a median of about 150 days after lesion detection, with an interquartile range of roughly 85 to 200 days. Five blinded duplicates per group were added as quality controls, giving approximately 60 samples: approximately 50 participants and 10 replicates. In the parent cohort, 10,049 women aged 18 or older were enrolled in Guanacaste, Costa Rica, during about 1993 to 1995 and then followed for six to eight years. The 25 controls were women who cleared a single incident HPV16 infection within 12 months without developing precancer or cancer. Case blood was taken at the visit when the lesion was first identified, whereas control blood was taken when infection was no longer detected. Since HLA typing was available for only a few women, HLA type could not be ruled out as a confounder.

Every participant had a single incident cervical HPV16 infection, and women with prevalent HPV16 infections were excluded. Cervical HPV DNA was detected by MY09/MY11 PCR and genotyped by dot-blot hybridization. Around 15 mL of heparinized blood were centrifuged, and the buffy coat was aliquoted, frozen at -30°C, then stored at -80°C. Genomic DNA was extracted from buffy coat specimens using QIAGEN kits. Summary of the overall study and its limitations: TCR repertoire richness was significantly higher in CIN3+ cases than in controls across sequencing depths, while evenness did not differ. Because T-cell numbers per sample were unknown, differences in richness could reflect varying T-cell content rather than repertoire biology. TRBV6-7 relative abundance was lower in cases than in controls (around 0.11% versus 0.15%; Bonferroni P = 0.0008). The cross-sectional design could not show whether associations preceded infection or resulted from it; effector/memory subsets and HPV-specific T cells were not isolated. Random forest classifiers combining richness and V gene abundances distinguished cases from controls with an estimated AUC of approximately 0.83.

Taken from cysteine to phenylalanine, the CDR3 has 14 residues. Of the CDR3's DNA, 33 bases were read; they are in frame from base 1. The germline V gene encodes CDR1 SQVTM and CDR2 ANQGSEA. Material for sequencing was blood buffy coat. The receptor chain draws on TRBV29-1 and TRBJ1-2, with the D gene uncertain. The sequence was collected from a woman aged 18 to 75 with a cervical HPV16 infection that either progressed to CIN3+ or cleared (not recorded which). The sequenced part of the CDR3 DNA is TGCAGCGTTGAAGGACTAACAGCTAACTATGGG. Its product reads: CSVEGLTANYG. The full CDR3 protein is CSVEGLTANYGYTF.